Following are 10 T cell receptor beta chains from one sample sequenced in a study of shared clonotypes between healthy human individuals. TCRdb keeps only in-frame clones here, not all; method: immunoSEQ multiplex PCR. The sample has a few million clones; roughly 90% are singletons. Sequenced: naive CD4+ T cells from PBMCs. The subset: CD45RA+ positively selected. These receptors all stem from a young man in good health. Some clones in this sample may be carry-over from other donors' samples.

CDR3: CASSQQPYSSGRVSHTQYF. In DNA form, the CDR3 reads TGTGCCAGCAGCCAACAACCTTACTCTAGCGGGAGGGTATCACATACGCAGTATTTT. This chain uses TRBV4-2 with TRBJ2-3, with 12 bases fitting TRBD2. Germline CDR1 and CDR2: LGHNA and YNFKEQ. The CDR3 has 19 amino acids. J lost 7 bases, V lost 2 bases, and 16 bases had no gene match.

The J gene is TRBJ2-7, the V gene TRBV28; TRBD2 matches 7 bases. Losses at the gene ends were 6 bases for V and 0 bases for J; bases not matched to a gene: 14. Germline-derived CDR1 and CDR2 are MDHEN and SYDVKM. CDR3 length: 17 amino acids. The CDR3 nucleotides read TGTGCCAGCAGGGCGGGCGGGAGAAGGCCCGGCTCCTACGAGCAGTACTTC. This gives the protein CASRAGGRRPGSYEQYF.

The J gene is TRBJ2-5, the V gene TRBV19, with 10 bases that match TRBD1. The CDR3 runs to 13 residues. Germline CDR1 is LNHDA and CDR2 is SQIVND (reference sequence). The junction had 8 bases not matched to a gene; V was cut back by 9 bases and J by 7 bases. CDR3 sequence (DNA): TGTGCCAGCGGGACAGGGGATCGCGGGACCCAGTACTTC. Translating it yields CASGTGDRGTQYF.

V gene TRBV6-6 combines with J gene TRBJ2-3; 11 bases match TRBD2. J was trimmed by 5 bases and V by 2 bases; bases with no gene match: 3. The germline gives CDR1 MNHNY, CDR2 SVGAGI (reference sequence). This CDR3 spans 15 amino acids. DNA for the CDR3: TGTGCCAGCAGTTACACTAGCGGGAGTCTAGATACGCAGTATTTT. This sequence encodes CASSYTSGSLDTQYF.

The chain links TRBV6-1 to TRBJ1-5; D not certain. Trimming shortened V by 3 bases and J by 6 bases, and 12 bases separated the two germline ends. Germline values: CDR1 MNHNS, CDR2 SASEGT. The CDR3 spans 14 residues. Written as DNA, the CDR3 is TGTGCCAGCAGTGACAATTGGCGGGGTCAGCCCCAGCATTTT. Protein: CASSDNWRGQPQHF.

The genes are TRBV29-1 and TRBJ1-2; 7 nucleotides match TRBD1. From germline, CDR1 is SQVTM and CDR2 ANQGSEA. V lost 4 bases, J lost 0 bases, and 14 bases stayed unmatched. The CDR3 contains 17 residues. The CDR3 spells CSVGRTGATATNYGYTF. The CDR3 DNA is TGCAGCGTTGGCCGAACAGGGGCCACTGCGACTAACTATGGCTACACCTTC.

This sequence joins TRBV29-1 and TRBJ2-3, with D possibly called TRBD1 or TRBD2 (5 bases each). Germline V gives CDR1 SQVTM, CDR2 ANQGSEA. The CDR3 contains 14 residues. Trimming cost V 0 bases and J 6 bases, with 13 bases left between them. CDR3 amino acids: CSVEDGAPKDTQYF. For the CDR3, the DNA is TGCAGCGTTGAAGACGGGGCACCGAAGGATACGCAGTATTTT.

Details on this clone: This sample includes further DNA sequences coding for the same CDR3. The chain has TRBV7-9 and TRBJ1-4; D not resolved. Trimming took 3 bases from V and 7 from J, leaving 6 bases between them. Germline-derived CDR1 and CDR2 are SEHNR and FQNEAQ (reference sequence). This CDR3 region has 12 residues. The CDR3 DNA is TGTGCCAGCAGCTTGGTCCGTGAAAAACTGTTTTTT. This codes for CASSLVREKLFF.

Of note for this clone: The same CDR3 is also encoded by other DNA sequences in this sample. The chain is built from TRBV28 and TRBJ1-1; D is possibly TRBD1 (5 bases). V was cut by 3 bases and J by 4 bases, with 9 bases left in between. Germline V gives CDR1 MDHEN, CDR2 SYDVKM. The CDR3 has 13 amino acids. The CDR3 reads CASSLWGGTEAFF. CDR3 nucleotide sequence: TGTGCCAGCAGTTTGTGGGGGGGCACTGAAGCTTTCTTT.

CDR3 amino acids: CASRRGLAGGLQETQYF. The CDR3, as DNA: TGTGCCAGCAGAAGGGGGCTAGCGGGAGGGCTGCAAGAGACCCAGTACTTC. The chain has TRBV28 and TRBJ2-5; 12 bases agree with TRBD2. The CDR3 totals 17 residues. J lost 2 bases, V lost 6 bases, and 10 bases had no gene match. Per the germline V gene, CDR1 is MDHEN and CDR2 is SYDVKM.